This T cell receptor (beta chain) came from a study of CD8 T cells in Susac syndrome. This CDR3 region has 11 residues. Between the trimmed V and J ends, which lost 4 bases and 6 bases, there was a span of 5 bases. The V gene's germline CDR1 is LNHDA and CDR2 SQIVND (reference sequence). Reverse transcription used roughly 0.5 to 1 ug RNA and random hexamers. The authors amplified TCR beta CDR3 across 54 Vbeta and 13 Jbeta using immunoSEQ multiplex PCR. TCRdb reprocessed the immunoSEQ multiplex PCR reads with MiXCR, giving one entry per CDR3 protein. Of tens of thousands of distinct CDR3 sequences listed, 90% to 95% were seen once; the top ten hold 0.3%.

The clonotype was recovered from a human donor with Susac syndrome. J is TRBJ2-3 and V is TRBV19; no reliable D call. The sample consisted of CD4+ T cells from PBMCs. CDR3 nucleotides: TGTGCCAGTAGTAGATGGGATACGCAGTATTTT. Protein product: CASSRWDTQYF.